This entry concerns a single T cell receptor beta chain. As yet, its antigen is unknown. Measured with immunoSEQ multiplex PCR; TCRdb has only the in-frame clones, and not every one. The table records roughly 120,000 clones, around nine tenths of them present only once. V trimming: 6 bases; J trimming: 3 bases; junction bases outside the gene matches: 19. Germline V CDR1 and CDR2: SQVTM, ANQGSEA. The length of the CDR3 is 18 residues. The 120-subject validation cohort, separate from the roughly 670-subject first cohort, included the donors. The data are from a study of cytomegalovirus exposure and HLA in healthy donors. Study-level background: The approximately 110 validation repertoires used the same platform as the approximately 700 first-cohort repertoires, a later analysis reported. General observations from the study: Cytomegalovirus-associated status was assigned to roughly 160 TCR beta chains. CMV antigen specificity was confirmed in vitro for three CMV-associated chains.

The clonotype comes from a woman in her late teens or twenties in good health and CMV-seronegative. Sequenced material: PBMCs. The rearrangement links TRBV29-1 to TRBJ2-3, with 9 bases identical to TRBD1. DNA of the CDR3: TGCAGCGTCCAGAGAAGTACAACGGGACAGGGTACGACAGATACGCAGTATTTT. It encodes CSVQRSTTGQGTTDTQYF.